This is a list of T cell receptor beta chains from one sample in a study of blood T cell repertoires in COVID-19. Clones were sequenced by immunoSEQ multiplex PCR, and TCRdb holds only the in-frame ones, with some missing. The sample contains more than 150,000 clones, almost 85% of which appear only once. What was sequenced was peripheral blood. Receptor source: a young man with active or convalescent COVID-19. Both conserved end residues are part of each CDR3. D genes are given only for firm matches. Clone size appears in some rows only: once, few, many, or a class for an expanded clone.

d_call,v_call,j_call,clone_size,cdr3_aa,cdr3_nt
TRBD1,TRBV5-6,TRBJ1-4,NA,CASSSRREGAGWANEKLFF,TGTGCCAGCAGCTCCCGGCGGGAGGGGGCCGGGTGGGCTAATGAAAAACTGTTTTTT
NA,TRBV5-4,TRBJ1-2,NA,CASTGNRGGYSYYGYTF,TGTGCCAGCACCGGGAATCGGGGGGGATATTCTTACTATGGCTACACCTTC
NA,TRBV28,TRBJ1-2,NA,CASSLQKGYTF,TGTGCCAGCAGTTTACAGAAGGGCTACACCTTC
TRBD1,TRBV6-5,TRBJ2-3,NA,CASSYSTPGQGDTQYF,TGTGCCAGCAGTTACTCGACCCCGGGACAGGGAGATACGCAGTATTTT
NA,TRBV2,TRBJ1-1,few,CASSDGRVSEAFF,TGTGCCAGCAGTGACGGCAGGGTCTCTGAAGCTTTCTTT
NA,TRBV5-6,TRBJ1-5,NA,CASSLGGSQPQHF,TGTGCCAGCAGCTTAGGGGGTTCTCAGCCCCAGCATTTT
NA,TRBV7-8,TRBJ1-3,few,CASSMTVLSGNTIYF,TGTGCCAGCAGCATGACAGTTCTCTCTGGAAACACCATATATTTT
NA,TRBV10-3,TRBJ2-1,NA,CAISERQDNEQFF,TGTGCCATCAGTGAACGGCAGGACAATGAGCAGTTCTTC
TRBD1,TRBV5-1,TRBJ2-5,NA,CASSPTGGRETQYF,TGCGCCAGCAGTCCAACAGGGGGCAGGGAGACCCAGTACTTC
TRBD1,TRBV6-6,TRBJ1-4,NA,CASSRTGYSEKLFF,TGTGCCAGCAGTCGGACAGGGTATAGTGAAAAACTGTTTTTT
NA,TRBV14,TRBJ2-2,NA,CASSQTDRRGTGELFF,TGTGCCAGCAGCCAGACGGACAGGAGGGGCACCGGGGAGCTGTTTTTT
NA,TRBV10-2,TRBJ2-3,NA,CASSEGGETTDTQYF,TGCGCCAGCAGTGAAGGCGGTGAAACAACAGATACGCAGTATTTT
TRBD2,TRBV7-9,TRBJ2-5,NA,CASSLSGLAGGGETQYF,TGTGCCAGCAGCCTATCGGGTCTAGCGGGAGGCGGGGAGACCCAGTACTTC
TRBD2,TRBV3-1/TRBV3-2,TRBJ2-2,NA,CASRRGSGAANTGELFF,TGTGCCAGCAGACGTGGGAGCGGGGCCGCGAACACCGGGGAGCTGTTTTTT
TRBD2,TRBV28,TRBJ2-7,NA,CASSSLAGGDYEQYF,TGTGCCAGCAGTTCCCTAGCGGGAGGGGATTACGAGCAGTACTTC
TRBD2,TRBV3-1/TRBV3-2,TRBJ2-2,NA,CASSQLTSGMGGELFF,TGTGCCAGCAGCCAACTTACTAGCGGGATGGGCGGGGAGCTGTTTTTT
NA,TRBV7-2,TRBJ1-4,few,CASSLVSGTNEKLFF,TGTGCCAGCAGCTTAGTATCAGGGACTAATGAAAAACTGTTTTTT
TRBD2,TRBV6-1,TRBJ2-3,NA,CASSEGRGDTDTQYF,TGTGCCAGCAGTGAAGGGCGGGGGGACACAGATACGCAGTATTTT
TRBD1,TRBV19,TRBJ2-5,NA,CASSQTGGETQYF,TGTGCCAGTAGTCAGACAGGGGGAGAGACCCAGTACTTC
NA,TRBV4-1,TRBJ2-5,NA,CASSQVGDSLQTQYF,TGCGCCAGCAGCCAAGTCGGGGACTCGCTTCAGACCCAGTACTTC
TRBD2,TRBV7-9,TRBJ2-1,NA,CASSLEVTRDYPYNEQFF,TGTGCCAGCAGCTTAGAGGTTACTCGGGACTATCCATACAATGAGCAGTTCTTC
NA,TRBV28,TRBJ2-2,NA,CASSYHHPGQNTGELFF,TGTGCCAGCAGTTATCATCACCCGGGACAGAACACCGGGGAGCTGTTTTTT
TRBD2,TRBV4-1,TRBJ2-3,NA,CASSQVGGGVTDTQYF,TGCGCCAGCAGCCAAGTGGGCGGGGGAGTTACAGATACGCAGTATTTT
NA,TRBV6-5,TRBJ1-5,NA,CATSRGNQPQHF,TGTGCCACCTCCCGGGGAAATCAGCCCCAGCATTTT
TRBD1,TRBV2,TRBJ2-5,NA,CASSGQGAKTQYF,TGTGCCAGCAGTGGACAGGGGGCGAAGACCCAGTACTTC
TRBD2,TRBV29-1,TRBJ2-7,once,CSVVLAGGYEQYF,TGCAGCGTTGTTTTAGCGGGAGGGTACGAGCAGTACTTC
TRBD1,TRBV6-2/TRBV6-3,TRBJ1-1,NA,CASSYYPGQGHGGTEAFF,TGTGCCAGCAGTTACTACCCGGGACAGGGACATGGTGGCACTGAAGCTTTCTTT
NA,TRBV29-1,TRBJ2-1,NA,CSVARDNEQFF,TGCAGCGTTGCTCGGGACAATGAGCAGTTCTTC
NA,TRBV7-9,TRBJ1-1,NA,CASSPDINTEAFF,TGTGCCAGCAGTCCGGACATAAACACTGAAGCTTTCTTT
TRBD2,TRBV19,TRBJ2-7,NA,CASSAGTSGRYEQYF,TGTGCCAGTTCAGCCGGGACTAGCGGCCGATACGAGCAGTACTTC
NA,TRBV13,TRBJ2-5,NA,CASSRGQETQYF,TGTGCCAGCAGCAGGGGGCAAGAGACCCAGTACTTC
NA,TRBV5-4,TRBJ2-7,NA,CASSLEQGDYEQYF,TGTGCCAGCAGCTTGGAACAGGGAGATTACGAGCAGTACTTC
TRBD2,TRBV4-1,TRBJ2-1,NA,CASSQSPAGRSEQFF,TGCGCCAGCAGCCAATCTCCAGCGGGAAGAAGTGAGCAGTTCTTC
NA,TRBV7-8,TRBJ2-7,once,CASSSQPYEQYF,TGTGCCAGCAGCTCACAACCCTACGAGCAGTACTTC
NA,TRBV21-1,TRBJ2-1,NA,CASSPALAGGCNEQFF,TGTGCCAGCAGCCCAGCACTAGCGGGAGGTTGCAATGAGCAGTTCTTC
TRBD1,TRBV2,TRBJ1-1,NA,CASSPSGTGGMNTEAFF,TGTGCCAGCAGTCCTTCCGGGACAGGGGGAATGAACACTGAAGCTTTCTTT
NA,TRBV6-4,TRBJ1-5,NA,CASSEGGALTVVSQPQHF,TGTGCCAGCAGTGAAGGTGGAGCGTTGACAGTAGTGTCTCAGCCCCAGCATTTT
NA,TRBV28,TRBJ2-7,NA,CATKGGSGVYEQYF,TGTGCCACCAAGGGGGGGTCTGGCGTCTACGAGCAGTACTTC
NA,TRBV4-2,TRBJ1-4,NA,CASSLGVELSNEKLFF,TGTGCCAGCAGTCTCGGGGTGGAGCTGTCTAATGAAAAACTGTTTTTT
TRBD2,TRBV25-1,TRBJ2-1,NA,CASKAGLAGGPYNEQFF,TGTGCCAGCAAGGCGGGACTAGCGGGAGGCCCATACAATGAGCAGTTCTTC
NA,TRBV11-2,TRBJ1-5,NA,CASSQGRDQPQHF,TGTGCCAGCAGCCAGGGTCGCGATCAGCCCCAGCATTTT
TRBD2,TRBV27,TRBJ2-5,medium-sized,CASSSSGTSGNQETQYF,TGTGCCAGCAGTTCCTCCGGGACTAGCGGGAATCAAGAGACCCAGTACTTC
NA,TRBV6-5,TRBJ2-3,NA,CASSSRADTQYF,TGTGCCAGCAGTAGTCGGGCAGATACGCAGTATTTT
TRBD1,TRBV18,TRBJ2-7,NA,CASSSGTDDYEQYF,TGTGCCAGCTCATCCGGGACAGATGACTACGAGCAGTACTTC
TRBD1,TRBV5-1,TRBJ2-7,NA,CASSAGTGRYEQYF,TGCGCCAGCAGCGCCGGGACAGGGAGGTACGAGCAGTACTTC
TRBD2,TRBV2,TRBJ2-7,NA,CASSAETSGRAINEQYF,TGTGCCAGCAGTGCGGAGACTAGCGGGAGGGCCATAAACGAGCAGTACTTC